Presented here are 7 T cell receptor beta chains from one specimen sequenced in a study of Ad26.COV2.S vaccination and SARS-CoV-2 variants. TCRdb's copy holds only in-frame clones and misses some; the assay was immunoSEQ multiplex PCR. Here the sample spans around 340,000 clones, about 88% being singletons. Treatment described: some 19 received Ad26.COV2.S at low or high dose, single or two shots; about 5 received placebo; per-sample allocation not given. Specimens were obtained on day 63 following the first vaccine or placebo injection. The specimen was peripheral blood, collected in a trial of Ad26.COV2.S vaccine versus placebo. These receptors came from a person aged 18-60 years who received the Ad26.COV2.S COVID-19 vaccine or a placebo.

CDR3 protein: CASSVVQVTGELFF. DNA for the CDR3: TGTGCCAGCAGCGTAGTACAGGTCACCGGGGAGCTGTTTTTT. The chain recombines TRBV9 with TRBJ2-2, with D perhaps matching TRBD1 (5 bases). Germline V gene data show CDR1 as SGDLS and CDR2 as YYNGEE. With 0 bases removed from V and 4 bases from J, the gap between germline ends came to 7 bases. There are 14 residues in the CDR3.

The J gene is TRBJ2-7, the V gene TRBV7-2, with 7 bases aligning to TRBD2. The germline gives CDR1 SGHTA, CDR2 FQGNSA. V was pared by 4 bases and J by 5 bases, with 17 bases of the junction left unmatched. CDR3 length: 17 residues. CDR3 in DNA: TGTGCCAGCAGCTCATGGTCCGGTGGCGCCCGGGGGGACGAGCAGTACTTC. Amino acid sequence: CASSSWSGGARGDEQYF.

This clone came up a few times. J is TRBJ1-2 and V is TRBV5-4; possible D gene TRBD1, 5 bases. This CDR3 has 16 amino acids. From germline, CDR1 is SGHNT and CDR2 YYREEE (reference sequence). Trimming left V 0 bases short and J 7 bases short, with 19 bases between. CDR3 amino acids: CASSLAVTRGSAGYTF. Here the CDR3 DNA reads TGTGCCAGCAGCTTGGCGGTGACCCGGGGGTCGGCTGGCTACACCTTC.

With regard to this clone: The same CDR3 is also encoded by other DNA sequences in this sample. Here the CDR3 reads CASGLASGTGNSEQYF. The CDR3, as DNA: TGTGCTAGTGGTTTGGCCTCCGGGACAGGGAATTCGGAGCAGTACTTC. This chain uses TRBV12-5 with TRBJ2-7, with 9 bases fitting TRBD1. Germline V gene data show CDR1 as LGHNT and CDR2 as FRNRAP. The CDR3 length is 16 residues. V lost 1 base, J lost 7 bases, and 11 bases stayed unmatched.

This sequence joins TRBV29-1 and TRBJ2-5, with 7 bases lining up with TRBD1. This CDR3 comprises 12 residues. Germline-derived CDR1 and CDR2 are SQVTM and ANQGSEA. J lost 5 bases, V lost 5 bases, and 5 bases had no gene match. The DNA of the CDR3 is TGCAGCGTTTTTAGACAGGGTGAGACCCAGTACTTC. Translation gives CSVFRQGETQYF.

The chain recombines TRBV6-5 with TRBJ2-7; D is uncertain. Germline V gene data show CDR1 as MNHEY and CDR2 as SVGAGI. The CDR3 consists of 15 residues. The ends were cut back, 0 bases at V and 2 bases at J, with 11 bases in the middle. The CDR3 loop reads CASSYSFQRTYEQYF. The CDR3 bases are TGTGCCAGCAGTTACTCGTTCCAGCGCACCTACGAGCAGTACTTC.

V and J are TRBV25-1 and TRBJ2-5, with 7 bases that match TRBD1. V lost 7 bases, J lost 2 bases, and 16 bases stayed unmatched. The CDR3 spans 17 residues. Looked up from germline, CDR1 is MGHDK and CDR2 is SYGVNS. The CDR3 DNA reads as TGTGCCAGCACCCCTACACCCGGTTGGGACAGACAAGAGACCCAGTACTTC. Encoded protein: CASTPTPGWDRQETQYF.